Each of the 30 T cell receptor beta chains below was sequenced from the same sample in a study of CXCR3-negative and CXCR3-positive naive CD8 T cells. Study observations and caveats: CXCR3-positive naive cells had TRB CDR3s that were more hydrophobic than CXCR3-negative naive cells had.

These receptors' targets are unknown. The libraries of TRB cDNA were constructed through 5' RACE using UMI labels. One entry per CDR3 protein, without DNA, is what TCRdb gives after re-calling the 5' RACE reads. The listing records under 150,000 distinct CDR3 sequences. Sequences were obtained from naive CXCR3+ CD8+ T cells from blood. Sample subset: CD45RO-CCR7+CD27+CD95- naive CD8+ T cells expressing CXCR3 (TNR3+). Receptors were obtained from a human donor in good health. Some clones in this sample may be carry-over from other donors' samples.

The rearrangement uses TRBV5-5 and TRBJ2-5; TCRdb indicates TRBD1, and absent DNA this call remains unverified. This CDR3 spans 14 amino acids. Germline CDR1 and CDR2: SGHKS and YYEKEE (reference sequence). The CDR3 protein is CASSLGQIQETQYF.

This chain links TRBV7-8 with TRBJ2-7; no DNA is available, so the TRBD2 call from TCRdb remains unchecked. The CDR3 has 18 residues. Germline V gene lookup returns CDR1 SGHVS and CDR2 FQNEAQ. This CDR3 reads CASTPRASGSRWDYEQYF.

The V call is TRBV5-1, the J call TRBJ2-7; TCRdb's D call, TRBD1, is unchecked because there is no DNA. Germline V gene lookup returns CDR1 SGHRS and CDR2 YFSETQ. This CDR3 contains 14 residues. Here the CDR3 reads CASSPGDRSYEQYF.

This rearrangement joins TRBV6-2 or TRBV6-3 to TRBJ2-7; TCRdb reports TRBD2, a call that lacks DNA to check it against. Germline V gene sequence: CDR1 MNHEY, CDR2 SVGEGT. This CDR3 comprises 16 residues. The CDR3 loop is CASSYIGTAALDEQYF.

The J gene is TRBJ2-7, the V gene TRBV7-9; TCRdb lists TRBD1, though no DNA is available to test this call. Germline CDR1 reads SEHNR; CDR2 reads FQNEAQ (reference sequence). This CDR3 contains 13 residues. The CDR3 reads CASSRPPDRTQYF. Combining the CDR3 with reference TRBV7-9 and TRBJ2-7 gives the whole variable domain DTGVSQNPRHKITKRGQNVTFRCDPISEHNRLYWYRQTLGQGPEFLTYFQNEAQLEKSRLLSDRFSAERPKGSFSTLEIQRTEQGDSAMYLCASSRPPDRTQYFGPGTRLTVT.

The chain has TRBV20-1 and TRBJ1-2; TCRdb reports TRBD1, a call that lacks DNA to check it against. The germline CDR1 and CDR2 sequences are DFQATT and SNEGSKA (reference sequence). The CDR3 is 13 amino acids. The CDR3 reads CSARTGTDYGYTF.

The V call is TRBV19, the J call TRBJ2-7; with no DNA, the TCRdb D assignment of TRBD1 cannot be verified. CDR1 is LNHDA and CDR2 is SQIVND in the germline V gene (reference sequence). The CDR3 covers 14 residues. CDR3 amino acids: CASGPGQATYEQYF.

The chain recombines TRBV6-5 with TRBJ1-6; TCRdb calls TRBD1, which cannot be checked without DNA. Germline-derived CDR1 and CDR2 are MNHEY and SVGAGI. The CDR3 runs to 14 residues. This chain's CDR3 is CASRARDRVSPLHF.

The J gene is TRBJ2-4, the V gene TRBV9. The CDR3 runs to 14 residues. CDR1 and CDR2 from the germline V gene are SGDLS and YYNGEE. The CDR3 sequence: CASSVGSADHIQYF.

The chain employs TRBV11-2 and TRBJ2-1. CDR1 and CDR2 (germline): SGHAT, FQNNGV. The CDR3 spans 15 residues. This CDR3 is CASSYHSFSYNEQFF.

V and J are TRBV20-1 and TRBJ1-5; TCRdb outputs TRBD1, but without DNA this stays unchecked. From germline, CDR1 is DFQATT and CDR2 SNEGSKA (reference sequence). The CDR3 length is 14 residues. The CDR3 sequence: CSARDRVGNQPQHF.

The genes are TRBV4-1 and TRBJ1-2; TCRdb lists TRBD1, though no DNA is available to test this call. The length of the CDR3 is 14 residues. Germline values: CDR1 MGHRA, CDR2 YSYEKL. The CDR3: CASRGPGQSYGYTF.

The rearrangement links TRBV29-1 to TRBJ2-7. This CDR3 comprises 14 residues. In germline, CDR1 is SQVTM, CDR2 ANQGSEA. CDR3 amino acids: CSVEPLGGSYEQYF.

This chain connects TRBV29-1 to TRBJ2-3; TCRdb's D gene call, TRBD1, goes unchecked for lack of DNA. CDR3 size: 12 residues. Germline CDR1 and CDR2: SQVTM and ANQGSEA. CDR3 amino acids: CSVSEGADTQYF.

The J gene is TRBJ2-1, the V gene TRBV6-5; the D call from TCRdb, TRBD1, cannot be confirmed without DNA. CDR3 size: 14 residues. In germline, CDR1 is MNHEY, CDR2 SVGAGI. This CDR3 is CASSPAPGHNEQFF.

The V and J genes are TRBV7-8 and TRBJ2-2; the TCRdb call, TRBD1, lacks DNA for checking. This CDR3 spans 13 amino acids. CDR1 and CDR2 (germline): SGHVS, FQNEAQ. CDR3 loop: CASSPGGTGELFF.

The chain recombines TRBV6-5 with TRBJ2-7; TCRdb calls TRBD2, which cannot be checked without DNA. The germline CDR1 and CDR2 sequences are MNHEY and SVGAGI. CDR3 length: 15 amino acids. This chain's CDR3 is CASSYSPGGGYEQYF.

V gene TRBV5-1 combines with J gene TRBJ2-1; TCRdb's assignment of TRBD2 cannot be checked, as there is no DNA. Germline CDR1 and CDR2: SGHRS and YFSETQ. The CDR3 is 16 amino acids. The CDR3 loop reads CASRESGLAGINEQFF.

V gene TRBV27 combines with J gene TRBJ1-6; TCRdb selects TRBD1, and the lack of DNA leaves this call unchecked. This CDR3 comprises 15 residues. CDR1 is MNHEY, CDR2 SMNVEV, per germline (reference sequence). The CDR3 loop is CASSSGDSRHSPLHF.

CDR3 in amino acids: CSVEAPQREGGAGELFF. The J gene is TRBJ2-2, the V gene TRBV29-1; there is no DNA to check the TCRdb D call of TRBD2. Germline CDR1 SQVTM, CDR2 ANQGSEA. This CDR3 is built from 17 residues.

The CDR3 sequence is CASSLIQREGSSTDTQYF. This sequence joins TRBV7-8 and TRBJ2-3. There are 18 residues in the CDR3. Per germline, CDR1 SGHVS and CDR2 FQNEAQ.

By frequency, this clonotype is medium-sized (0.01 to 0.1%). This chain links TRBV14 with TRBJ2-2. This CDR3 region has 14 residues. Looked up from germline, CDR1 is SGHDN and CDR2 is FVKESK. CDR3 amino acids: CASSHNWNTGELFF.

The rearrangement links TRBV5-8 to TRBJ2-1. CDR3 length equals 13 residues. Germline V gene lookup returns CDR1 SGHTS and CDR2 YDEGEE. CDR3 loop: CASSLMDYNEQFF.

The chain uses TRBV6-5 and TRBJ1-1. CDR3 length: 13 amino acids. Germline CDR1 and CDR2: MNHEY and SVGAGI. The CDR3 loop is CASSYSTFTEAFF.

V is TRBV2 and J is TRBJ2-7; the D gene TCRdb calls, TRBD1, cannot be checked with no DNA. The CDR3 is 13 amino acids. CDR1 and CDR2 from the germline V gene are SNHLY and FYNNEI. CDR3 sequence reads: CASRPGGLYEQYF.

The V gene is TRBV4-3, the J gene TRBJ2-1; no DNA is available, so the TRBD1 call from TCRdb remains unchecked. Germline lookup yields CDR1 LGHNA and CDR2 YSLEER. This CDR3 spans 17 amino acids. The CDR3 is CASSQDLRTTKYNEQFF.

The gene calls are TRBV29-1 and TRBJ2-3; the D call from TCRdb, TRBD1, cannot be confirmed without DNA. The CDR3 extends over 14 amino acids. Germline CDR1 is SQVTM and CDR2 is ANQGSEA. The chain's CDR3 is CSVLGQGPWDTQYF.

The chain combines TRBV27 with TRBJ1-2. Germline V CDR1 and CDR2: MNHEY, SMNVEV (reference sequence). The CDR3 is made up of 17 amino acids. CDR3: CASSLWNNKLSDGGYTF.

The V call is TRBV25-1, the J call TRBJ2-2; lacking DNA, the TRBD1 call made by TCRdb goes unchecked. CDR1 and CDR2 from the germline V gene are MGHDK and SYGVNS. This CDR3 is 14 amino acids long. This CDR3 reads CASSEAGVAGELFF.

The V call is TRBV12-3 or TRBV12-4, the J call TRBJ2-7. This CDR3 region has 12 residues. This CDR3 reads CASSLESGEQYF.